Below, 28 T cell receptor beta chains from the same sample are listed, as sequenced in a study of cytomegalovirus exposure and HLA in healthy donors. In the PCR, 60 Vbeta and 13 Jbeta primers were used. Generated by immunoSEQ multiplex PCR, the TCRdb table keeps only in-frame clones and is missing some. In the table there are almost 200,000 clones, approximately 79% of which are singletons. The source material was PBMCs. The receptors stem from a woman in her thirties in good health and CMV-seropositive.

There are a few counts of this clone. The V gene is TRBV27, the J gene TRBJ2-7; 10 nucleotides agree with TRBD1. The CDR3 extends over 16 amino acids. The V and J ends lost 4 bases and 2 bases, in that order; junction bases with no gene match: 8. The germline CDR1 and CDR2 sequences are MNHEY and SMNVEV (reference sequence). CDR3 amino acids: CASSSPGQGGTYEQYF. CDR3 coding DNA: TGTGCCAGCAGTTCCCCAGGACAGGGGGGAACCTACGAGCAGTACTTC.

In the case of this clone: Germline and junction disagree at one end, which may indicate a read error. V and J are TRBV7-9 and TRBJ2-7; TRBD2 might be the D (6 bases). This CDR3 is 15 amino acids long. The V gene's germline CDR1 is SEHNR and CDR2 FQNEAQ (reference sequence). CDR3 sequence reads: CSSSLSAGTFYEQYF. As DNA, the CDR3 is TGTTCCAGCAGCTTATCCGCCGGGACTTTCTACGAGCAGTACTTC.

The chain couples TRBV19 to TRBJ2-3; 8 bases are shared with TRBD2. J lost 3 bases, V lost 1 base, and 15 bases had no gene match. This CDR3 has 19 residues. Germline CDR1 is LNHDA and CDR2 is SQIVND (reference sequence). The CDR3 sequence: CASSIVRTSFRARTDTQYF. The DNA of the CDR3 is TGTGCCAGTAGTATAGTCAGGACTAGCTTTAGGGCTAGGACAGATACGCAGTATTTT.

The rearrangement links TRBV5-1 to TRBJ2-3; D remains unclear. Germline V gene sequence: CDR1 SGHRS, CDR2 YFSETQ. V was clipped by 6 bases and J by 0 bases, with 11 bases between them. This CDR3 is 14 amino acids long. The CDR3 region is CASKGTTSTDTQYF. In DNA, the CDR3 is TGCGCCAGCAAAGGAACTACTAGCACAGATACGCAGTATTTT.

This chain joins TRBV11-3 and TRBJ2-7, with 8 bases aligning to TRBD2. Germline V gene lookup returns CDR1 SGHNT and CDR2 YENEEA. This CDR3 region has 15 residues. The J segment lost 1 base and the V segment lost 5 bases, leaving 7 bases of the junction unmatched. This chain's CDR3 is CASSPAGDKSYEQYF. The DNA of the CDR3 is TGTGCCAGCAGCCCAGCGGGGGACAAGTCCTACGAGCAGTACTTC. The whole variable domain, filled in from reference TRBV11-3 and TRBJ2-7, reads EAGVVQSPRYKIIEKKQPVAFWCNPISGHNTLYWYLQNLGQGPELLIRYENEEAVDDSQLPKDRFSAERLKGVDSTLKIQPAELGDSAVYLCASSPAGDKSYEQYFGPGTRLTVT.

The J gene is TRBJ2-1, the V gene TRBV6-1; 8 bases are a match to TRBD2. V was pared by 5 bases and J by 14 bases, with 11 bases of the junction left unmatched. The CDR3 totals 13 residues. CDR1 and CDR2 (germline): MNHNS, SASEGT. The CDR3 loop reads CASSQYGTRAEFF. In DNA form, the CDR3 reads TGTGCCAGCAGTCAATACGGGACTAGGGCCGAGTTCTTC.

This chain joins TRBV7-2 and TRBJ1-2; D may be TRBD1 (5 bases). The V and J ends lost 5 bases and 6 bases respectively, with 13 bases between them. The CDR3 contains 13 residues. Germline V CDR1 and CDR2: SGHTA, FQGNSA. The CDR3 sequence is CASSQTLRDGYTF. The CDR3 DNA follows: TGTGCCAGCAGCCAAACCCTCAGGGATGGCTACACCTTC.

The chain is built from TRBV10-2 and TRBJ2-2; D is unclear. Germline lookup yields CDR1 WSHSY and CDR2 SAAADI. Trimming removed 2 bases from V and 6 bases from J, with 7 bases in between. The CDR3 runs 13 residues. CDR3 region: CASSEVPAGELFF. The CDR3 nucleotides are TGCGCCAGCAGTGAGGTTCCAGCCGGGGAGCTGTTTTTT.

The J gene is TRBJ2-1, the V gene TRBV6-6, with TRBD1 matching 7 bases. Germline V gene data show CDR1 as MNHNY and CDR2 as SVGAGI (reference sequence). CDR3 length: 11 amino acids. V gave up 5 bases and J gave up 14 bases; unmatched junction bases: 6. The CDR3 DNA sequence: TGTGCCAGCAGTGAGGGGACAGAAGAGTTCTTC. It translates to CASSEGTEEFF.

The chain combines TRBV5-6 with TRBJ2-3; TRBD2 aligns across 7 bases. Germline trimming cut 1 base from V and 4 bases from J; bases unmatched to any gene: 9. The CDR3 covers 16 residues. Per germline, CDR1 SGHDT and CDR2 YYEEEE. CDR3 sequence (DNA): TGTGCCAGCAGCTTGTTGGCGGGAGTTGCTCCAGATACGCAGTATTTT. Translating gives CASSLLAGVAPDTQYF.

This chain links TRBV5-1 with TRBJ2-5; TRBD1 is a possible D gene (6 bases). The V and J ends lost 4 bases and 2 bases respectively, with 15 bases between them. CDR1 is SGHRS, CDR2 YFSETQ, per germline. This CDR3 has 15 amino acids. Written as DNA, the CDR3 is TGCGCCAGCAGCCACCGGAGACAGGAACAAGAGACCCAGTACTTC. Translating gives CASSHRRQEQETQYF.

V usage is TRBV7-2 and J usage is TRBJ1-5, with D possibly matching TRBD1 (6 bases). The CDR3 extends over 15 amino acids. Germline V lookup: CDR1 SGHTA, CDR2 FQGNSA. V was trimmed by 1 base and J by 9 bases, leaving 16 bases between them. In DNA form, the CDR3 reads TGTGCCAGCAGCTTAGGGGGGGGCGACCGGCGGCCCCAGCATTTT. It is translated as CASSLGGGDRRPQHF.

This clone came up a few times. The rearrangement joins TRBV9 to TRBJ1-1; the D gene is possibly TRBD1 (6 bases). The CDR3 totals 13 residues. Germline loops: CDR1 SGDLS, CDR2 YYNGEE. V was cut by 3 bases and J by 5 bases, with 11 bases left in between. The CDR3 DNA reads TGTGCCAGCAGCGGTCAGGGGCCTACTGAAGCTTTCTTT. Its protein is CASSGQGPTEAFF.

CDR3 amino acids: CASSERPGQGFVEQYF. CDR3 in DNA: TGCGCCAGCAGCGAAAGACCGGGACAGGGGTTCGTCGAGCAGTACTTC. This rearrangement joins TRBV4-3 to TRBJ2-7; 10 nucleotides agree with TRBD1. V was clipped by 5 bases and J by 6 bases; unmatched bases: 13. The CDR3 sequence is 16 residues long. CDR1 is LGHNA and CDR2 is YSLEER in the germline V gene.

This rearrangement joins TRBV27 to TRBJ2-7, with 8 bases that match TRBD1. The germline gives CDR1 MNHEY, CDR2 SMNVEV (reference sequence). Trimming cost V 7 bases and J 2 bases; bases outside gene matches: 7. The CDR3 covers 14 residues. CDR3 in DNA: TGTGCCAGCAAACGACAGGGGCTTACCTACGAGCAGTACTTC. Residues: CASKRQGLTYEQYF.

The chain recombines TRBV6-4 with TRBJ2-2; 7 positions match TRBD1. Germline V gene lookup returns CDR1 MRHNA and CDR2 SNTAGT. V lost 4 bases, J lost 12 bases, and 14 bases stayed unmatched. CDR3 length: 15 amino acids. The CDR3 DNA follows: TGTGCCAGCAGTGCCCGAGAGGGGGCGGGTGGAAAGCTGTTTTTT. It translates to CASSAREGAGGKLFF.

The chain employs TRBV4-3 and TRBJ2-7, with D maybe TRBD1 (7 bases). The CDR3 loop spans 17 amino acids. Germline CDR1 reads LGHNA; CDR2 reads YSLEER. The germline V and J ends were trimmed by 0 bases and 4 bases, with 19 bases remaining between them. In DNA form, the CDR3 reads TGCGCCAGCAGCCAAGAAGGGGGGCTCACAGGGGCTTACGAGCAGTACTTC. Translation gives CASSQEGGLTGAYEQYF.

The chain uses TRBV10-1 and TRBJ1-3, with D possibly matching TRBD1 (5 bases). Germline CDR1 reads WNHNN; CDR2 reads SYGVQD (reference sequence). The CDR3 spans 14 residues. V dropped 3 bases and J dropped 2 bases, with 8 bases sitting between them. CDR3 in DNA: TGCGCCAGCAGTGACGCGACAGCTGGAAACACCATATATTTT. It codes for CASSDATAGNTIYF.

V and J are TRBV6-5 and TRBJ1-3; D is ambiguous. This CDR3 is built from 14 residues. Trimming cost V 0 bases and J 2 bases, with 5 bases left between them. Germline CDR1 is MNHEY and CDR2 is SVGAGI. CDR3 DNA: TGTGCCAGCAGTTACTCGGCCACTGGAAACACCATATATTTT. It is translated as CASSYSATGNTIYF.

This clone was recorded once. The rearrangement links TRBV27 to TRBJ2-7; maybe TRBD1 (6 bases). The CDR3 has 14 residues. From germline, CDR1 is MNHEY and CDR2 SMNVEV (reference sequence). Trimming removed 4 bases from V and 2 bases from J, with 12 bases in between. The CDR3 coding sequence is TGTGCCAGCAGTTCTGAAACAGGGCCCTACGAGCAGTACTTC. Its protein product is CASSSETGPYEQYF.

As DNA, the CDR3 is TGTGCCAGCAGCTTAGCGTGGGGGAGGGGTAGCGGGCGCTACACCTTC. This codes for CASSLAWGRGSGRYTF. The V gene is TRBV7-6, the J gene TRBJ1-2; weak D call: TRBD1 (5 bases). Trimming took 0 bases from V and 9 from J, leaving 20 bases between them. This CDR3 has 16 amino acids. Per the germline V gene, CDR1 is SGHVS and CDR2 is FNYEAQ.

The chain links TRBV27 to TRBJ2-3; D might be TRBD2 (5 bases). Trimming cost V 10 bases and J 2 bases, with 13 bases left between them. CDR1 MNHEY and CDR2 SMNVEV come from the germline V gene (reference sequence). This CDR3 has 13 amino acids. The CDR3 sequence is CATRGWATDTQYF. CDR3 nucleotide sequence: TGTGCCACCCGAGGGTGGGCCACAGATACGCAGTATTTT.

This rearrangement joins TRBV7-9 to TRBJ2-7, with TRBD1 identical over 8 bases. In germline, CDR1 is SEHNR, CDR2 FQNEAQ (reference sequence). V gave up 1 base and J gave up 0 bases; unmatched junction bases: 2. The CDR3 spans 15 residues. The CDR3 spells CASSLGQGSSYEQYF. CDR3 coding DNA: TGTGCCAGCAGCTTAGGACAGGGGAGCTCCTACGAGCAGTACTTC.

V gene TRBV21-1 combines with J gene TRBJ2-5; TRBD1 is the table's D call, not checked against the DNA. TRBV21-1 is a listed pseudogene. The CDR3 contains 15 residues. This CDR3 reads CASSKGQGLGETQYF. CDR3 coding DNA: TGTGCCAGCAGCAAGGGACAGGGACTAGGTGAGACCCAGTACTTC.

V usage is TRBV19 and J usage is TRBJ1-2; 8 bases fit TRBD1. Losses at the gene ends were 8 bases for V and 3 bases for J; bases not matched to a gene: 11. Per the germline V gene, CDR1 is LNHDA and CDR2 is SQIVND (reference sequence). The CDR3 has 15 amino acids. The CDR3 spells CASAPTGEEDYGYTF. CDR3 nucleotides: TGTGCCAGTGCACCGACAGGGGAGGAGGACTATGGCTACACCTTC.

The V gene is TRBV7-9, the J gene TRBJ1-2; possibly TRBD1 for D (5 bases). V lost 1 base to trimming and J lost 3 bases, with 9 bases between them. This CDR3 is 14 amino acids long. CDR1 SEHNR and CDR2 FQNEAQ come from the germline V gene (reference sequence). The CDR3, as DNA: TGTGCCAGCAGCTTAGTATCGGGGGACTATGGCTACACCTTC. This codes for CASSLVSGDYGYTF. Combining the CDR3 with reference TRBV7-9 and TRBJ1-2 gives the whole variable domain DTGVSQNPRHKITKRGQNVTFRCDPISEHNRLYWYRQTLGQGPEFLTYFQNEAQLEKSRLLSDRFSAERPKGSFSTLEIQRTEQGDSAMYLCASSLVSGDYGYTFGSGTRLTVV.

The gene calls are TRBV27 and TRBJ2-7, with D perhaps TRBD2 (5 bases). Per the germline V gene, CDR1 is MNHEY and CDR2 is SMNVEV (reference sequence). The V end lost 4 bases, the J end lost 3 bases, and 10 bases lay between the germline ends. This CDR3 region has 13 residues. This CDR3 reads CASSSPGFYEQYF. Written as DNA, the CDR3 is TGTGCCAGCAGTTCCCCGGGATTCTACGAGCAGTACTTC.

The chain links TRBV18 to TRBJ1-1; D remains ambiguous. The CDR3 loop spans 15 amino acids. V lost 1 base and J lost 1, with 10 bases in between. Looked up from germline, CDR1 is KGHSH and CDR2 is LQKENI. The CDR3 DNA is TGTGCCAGCTCACCACAGGAGATAGGGAACACTGAAGCTTTCTTT. Translation gives CASSPQEIGNTEAFF.